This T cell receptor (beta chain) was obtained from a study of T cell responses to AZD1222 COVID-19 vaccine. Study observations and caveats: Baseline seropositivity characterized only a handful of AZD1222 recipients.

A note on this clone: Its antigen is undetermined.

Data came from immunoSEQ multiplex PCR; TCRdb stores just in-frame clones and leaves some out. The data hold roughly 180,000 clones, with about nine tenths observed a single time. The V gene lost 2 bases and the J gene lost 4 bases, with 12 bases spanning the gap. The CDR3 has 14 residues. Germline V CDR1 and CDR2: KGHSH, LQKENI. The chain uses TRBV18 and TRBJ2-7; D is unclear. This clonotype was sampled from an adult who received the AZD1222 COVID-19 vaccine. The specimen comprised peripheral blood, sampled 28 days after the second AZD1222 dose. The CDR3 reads CASSPGELAYEQYF. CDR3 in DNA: TGTGCCAGCTCACCAGGAGAACTCGCATACGAGCAGTACTTC.